This T cell receptor (beta chain) was recovered during a study of shared clonotypes between healthy human individuals. On the study more broadly: Donor ages ranged 18 to 49 years: two women, a few men. Study-level points and caveats: Rarefaction revealed incomplete sorted-subset sequencing despite large depth.

Comment on this clone: Antigen unknown.

Trimming cost V 2 bases and J 4 bases, with 3 bases left between them. Looked up from germline, CDR1 is MNHEY and CDR2 is SMNVEV (reference sequence). The CDR3 runs to 12 residues. Authors' data handling: Because ImmunoSEQ provided only junction sequences with no quality scores, the filtering differed. This table comes from immunoSEQ multiplex PCR, and its TCRdb copy is limited to in-frame clones, with some not included. V and J calls and clone size follow that table, whereas D and trimming were derived from the DNA. The sample has about 530,000 clones; 95% to 97% are singletons. The V gene is TRBV27, the J gene TRBJ2-1, with D uncertain. What was sequenced was naive CD4+ T cells sorted from blood. The sample's subset: CD45RA+ positively selected. This TCR was sampled from a woman aged 25-40 years in good health. CDR3 residues: CASSLNYNEQFF. The CDR3 DNA reads as TGTGCCAGCAGTTTAAATTACAATGAGCAGTTCTTC.